The source of this T cell receptor beta chain is a study of blood T cell repertoires in COVID-19. Study background: T cells, B-cell-depleted T cells, or PBMCs provided the cDNA or gDNA that served as material.

V was shortened by 4 bases and J by 0 bases, with 2 bases between the two germline ends. Germline V gene data show CDR1 as SGHTS and CDR2 as YDEGEE. CDR3 length: 13 amino acids. Using immunoSEQ multiplex PCR, the repertoire was profiled, and TCRdb retains in-frame clones only, with some absent. The repertoire holds roughly 150,000 clones, 93% seen once, with just under 2% in the top ten. Sequencing used peripheral blood. The sequence derives from a woman between 55 and 75 years old with COVID-19, enrolled during active disease. The chain uses TRBV5-8 and TRBJ2-6; D remains unclear. CDR3 bases: TGTGCCAGCAGCCACTCTGGGGCCAACGTCCTGACTTTC. Translated: CASSHSGANVLTF.